The sequence of this T cell receptor (beta chain) was determined in a study of response to subunit inactivated influenza vaccine. Study-wide points: It was suggested by the authors that few new T cells are recruited by each seasonal influenza vaccination.

A remark on this clonotype: Antigen: not known.

With 2 bases clipped from V and 2 bases from J, the junction kept 7 bases outside the gene matches. CDR3 size: 16 residues. Per the germline V gene, CDR1 is MNHEY and CDR2 is SVGAGI. Each CDR3 protein gets one entry after TCRdb re-called the RT-PCR reads with MiXCR. Here the sample spans roughly 790,000 distinct CDR3 sequences, approximately 22% being singletons. The sequence came from a man in his forties or fifties who received an inactivated influenza vaccine. The genes are TRBV6-5 and TRBJ2-5; 8 bases agree with TRBD2. Sequencing used PBMCs from blood, obtained around 5 days after vaccination. CDR3 sequence: CASSYDRGRPQETQYF. Here the CDR3 DNA reads TGTGCCAGCAGTTACGATCGCGGGAGGCCACAAGAGACCCAGTACTTC.